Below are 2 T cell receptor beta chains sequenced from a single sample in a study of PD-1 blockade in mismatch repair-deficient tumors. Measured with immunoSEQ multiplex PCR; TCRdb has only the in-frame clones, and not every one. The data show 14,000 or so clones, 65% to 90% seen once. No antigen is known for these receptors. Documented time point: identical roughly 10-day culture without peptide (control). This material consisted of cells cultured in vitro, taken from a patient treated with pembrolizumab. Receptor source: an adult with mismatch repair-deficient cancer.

The CDR3 nucleotides are TGTGCCAGCAGCCCAGGCCCCCAAGAGACCCAGTACTTC. Its translation: CASSPGPQETQYF. This rearrangement joins TRBV7-2 to TRBJ2-5; D is unresolved. CDR1 is SGHTA and CDR2 is FQGNSA in the germline V gene. This CDR3 has 13 amino acids. The germline V and J ends were trimmed by 5 bases and 1 base, with 8 bases remaining between them.

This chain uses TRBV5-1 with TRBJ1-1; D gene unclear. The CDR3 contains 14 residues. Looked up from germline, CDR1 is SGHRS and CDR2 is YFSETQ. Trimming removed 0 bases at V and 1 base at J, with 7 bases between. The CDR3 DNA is TGCGCCAGCAGCTTGGGCGAAACGAACACTGAAGCTTTCTTT. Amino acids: CASSLGETNTEAFF.